A selection of T cell receptor beta chains follows, all from one sample in a study of CD8 T cells in Susac syndrome. TCRdb ran MiXCR on the immunoSEQ multiplex PCR reads and lists one entry per CDR3 protein. The sample lists around 71,000 distinct CDR3 sequences, 96% occurring once. The specimen sequenced was CD4+ T cells from PBMCs. The receptor source for this set is a human donor with multiple sclerosis. The CDR3 runs from the conserved cysteine through the conserved F or W. A D gene is named only where the DNA matches it firmly. Not every row has a clone size; where given, it reads once, few, many or a size class.

TRBJ1-2	.	.	TRBV20-1	CSALQGNYGYTF	TGCAGTGCTCTCCAGGGCAACTATGGCTACACCTTC
TRBJ2-4	.	.	TRBV2	CASTIMGGFQYF	TGTGCCAGCACCATCATGGGGGGCTTTCAGTACTTC
TRBJ2-3	TRBD2	once	TRBV6-2/TRBV6-3	CASSYVAGGPDTQYF	TGTGCCAGCAGTTACGTTGCGGGGGGGCCAGATACGCAGTATTTT
TRBJ2-7	TRBD1	.	TRBV5-1	CASSFRDRGVYEQYF	TGCGCCAGCAGCTTCCGGGACAGGGGAGTGTACGAGCAGTACTTC
TRBJ1-1	TRBD1	once	TRBV7-8	CASSTRTGGGNTEAFF	TGTGCCAGCAGCACAAGGACAGGGGGTGGGAACACTGAAGCTTTCTTT
TRBJ2-2	TRBD1	.	TRBV11-2	CASSTGQGWTGELFF	TGTGCCAGCAGTACGGGACAGGGCTGGACCGGGGAGCTGTTTTTT
TRBJ2-3	TRBD2	.	TRBV3-1	CASSRRRLAVTDTQYF	TGTGCCAGCAGCCGACGAAGACTAGCGGTCACAGATACGCAGTATTTT
TRBJ2-5	TRBD1	.	TRBV6-5	CASKGTGIETQYF	TGTGCCAGCAAGGGGACAGGGATAGAGACCCAGTACTTC
TRBJ2-2	TRBD2	.	TRBV5-1	CASSLTSGGTGELFF	TGCGCCAGCAGCTTGACTAGCGGGGGGACCGGGGAGCTGTTTTTT
TRBJ2-7	.	.	TRBV6-2/TRBV6-3	CASSFTEGPYEQYF	TGTGCCAGCAGTTTTACGGAGGGGCCCTACGAGCAGTACTTC
TRBJ2-1	.	.	TRBV12-3/TRBV12-4	CASSNGDEQFF	TGTGCCAGCAGTAACGGCGATGAGCAGTTCTTC
TRBJ2-7	TRBD2	.	TRBV6-1	CASSLRGGYSSYEQYF	TGTGCCAGCAGCCTACGGGGGGGATACAGTTCCTACGAGCAGTACTTC
TRBJ2-7	.	.	TRBV4-2	CASSSGEGAGGYEQYF	TGTGCCAGCAGCTCTGGGGAGGGGGCAGGAGGCTACGAGCAGTACTTC
TRBJ2-5	.	few	TRBV4-1	CASSQSLATETQYF	TGCGCCAGCAGCCAGAGTCTAGCGACAGAGACCCAGTACTTC
TRBJ1-1	TRBD1	.	TRBV20-1	CSALMTGQAFF	TGCAGTGCCCTAATGACAGGGCAAGCTTTCTTT
TRBJ2-1	TRBD2	.	TRBV12-3/TRBV12-4	CASTIAGGQYNEQFF	TGTGCCAGCACCATAGCGGGGGGGCAATACAATGAGCAGTTCTTC
TRBJ2-7	.	.	TRBV4-3	CASSHERGYEQYF	TGCGCCAGCAGCCACGAAAGGGGCTACGAGCAGTACTTC
TRBJ1-2	.	.	TRBV6-2/TRBV6-3	CASSPDVDYGYTF	TGTGCCAGCAGTCCGGACGTTGACTATGGCTACACCTTC
TRBJ2-3	.	.	TRBV9	CASSADLLTDTQYF	TGTGCCAGCAGCGCGGATCTACTCACAGATACGCAGTATTTT
TRBJ2-2	TRBD1	.	TRBV6-1	CASRERGQQTNTGELFF	TGTGCCAGCAGGGAAAGGGGACAGCAAACGAACACCGGGGAGCTGTTTTTT
TRBJ2-5	TRBD1	.	TRBV6-2/TRBV6-3	CASRLTGSETQYF	TGTGCCAGCAGACTGACAGGGTCCGAGACCCAGTACTTC
TRBJ1-6	.	.	TRBV3-1	CASSQGRSLGSPLHF	TGTGCCAGCAGCCAAGGGCGGTCTTTGGGTTCACCCCTCCACTTT
TRBJ1-2	.	.	TRBV27	CASRPEALQSYTF	TGTGCCAGCAGGCCCGAGGCCTTGCAGAGCTACACCTTC
TRBJ2-2	TRBD2	once	TRBV12-3/TRBV12-4	CASKPGGDTGELFF	TGTGCCAGCAAACCCGGGGGGGACACCGGGGAGCTGTTTTTT
TRBJ2-7	.	once	TRBV29-1	CSVEEWAGTSYEQYF	TGCAGCGTTGAAGAGTGGGCGGGGACGTCCTACGAGCAGTACTTC
TRBJ1-4	.	.	TRBV4-2	CASSQSMGTNEKLFF	TGTGCCAGCAGCCAATCTATGGGCACTAATGAAAAACTGTTTTTT
TRBJ1-5	.	.	TRBV19	CASGRGGYSNQPQHF	TGTGCCAGCGGGAGGGGAGGATATAGCAATCAGCCCCAGCATTTT
TRBJ2-1	.	.	TRBV24-1	CATSDSTWKGDSYNEQFF	TGTGCCACCAGTGATTCCACTTGGAAGGGCGACTCCTACAATGAGCAGTTCTTC
TRBJ2-7	.	.	TRBV2	CASKETFRSYEQYF	TGTGCCAGTAAAGAGACATTTCGCTCCTACGAGCAGTACTTC
TRBJ2-5	.	.	TRBV29-1	CSVGGRAGLGQYF	TGCAGCGTTGGTGGACGGGCCGGGTTGGGCCAGTACTTC
TRBJ1-3	TRBD1	.	TRBV7-2	CASSRDRGGGNTIYF	TGTGCCAGCAGCCGGGACAGGGGTGGTGGAAACACCATATATTTT
TRBJ1-5	.	.	TRBV19	CASSSRDTPSNQPQHF	TGTGCCAGTAGTTCTCGGGACACCCCTAGCAATCAGCCCCAGCATTTT
TRBJ1-2	.	.	TRBV12-3/TRBV12-4	CASSLGNYGYTF	TGTGCCAGCAGTTTGGGCAACTATGGCTACACCTTC
TRBJ1-1	.	.	TRBV4-1	CASSQETVVNTEAFF	TGCGCCAGCAGCCAAGAGACGGTCGTGAACACTGAAGCTTTCTTT
TRBJ1-4	.	.	TRBV5-5	CASSAVLNEKLFF	TGTGCCAGCAGCGCCGTCCTTAATGAAAAACTGTTTTTT
TRBJ2-4	TRBD2	.	TRBV29-1	CSVTDGGENIQYF	TGCAGCGTTACTGACGGGGGGGAAAACATTCAGTACTTC
TRBJ2-1	.	once	TRBV4-3	CASSQDGGHNYNEQFF	TGCGCCAGCAGCCAAGACGGGGGGCACAACTACAATGAGCAGTTCTTC
TRBJ2-1	TRBD2	.	TRBV2	CASNKLGLAGGNEQFF	TGTGCCAGCAACAAACTAGGACTAGCGGGGGGCAATGAGCAGTTCTTC
TRBJ2-6	TRBD1	once	TRBV4-3	CASSQDRASGANVLTF	TGCGCCAGCAGCCAGGACAGGGCTTCTGGGGCCAACGTCCTGACTTTC
TRBJ2-5	TRBD1	.	TRBV7-2	CASSLRRGLETQYF	TGTGCCAGCAGCTTACGCAGGGGGCTAGAGACCCAGTACTTC
TRBJ1-1	TRBD1	.	TRBV10-3	CAISEGDRGGSTEAFF	TGTGCCATCAGTGAGGGGGACAGGGGTGGGAGCACTGAAGCTTTCTTT
TRBJ1-6	.	.	TRBV3-1	CASSQGIYGLSSYNSPLHF	TGTGCCAGCAGCCAAGGGATTTACGGATTGAGCTCCTATAATTCACCCCTCCACTTT
TRBJ1-1	.	.	TRBV20-1	CSAAELWGADTEAFF	TGCAGTGCCGCAGAGTTGTGGGGCGCGGACACTGAAGCTTTCTTT
TRBJ2-7	.	.	TRBV2	CASKVDSGSPYF	TGTGCCAGCAAGGTTGACAGTGGGTCCCCCTACTTC
TRBJ1-3	.	once	TRBV9	CASSAPGLSGNTIYF	TGTGCCAGCAGCGCCCCAGGACTCTCTGGAAACACCATATATTTT
TRBJ1-4	.	.	TRBV2	CASSSGRNEKLFF	TGTGCCAGCAGTTCGGGGAGAAATGAAAAACTGTTTTTT
TRBJ2-5	.	.	TRBV19	CASGWGIGETQYF	TGTGCCAGTGGGTGGGGTATCGGGGAGACCCAGTACTTC